This T cell receptor (beta chain) is drawn from a study of spatial heterogeneity in lung cancer. Whole-study context: More beta-chain than alpha-chain sequences were consistently detected. Study-level findings and limits: Expanded alpha and beta TCR counts within tumors tracked tumor mutation counts.

V lost 4 bases and J 2 bases, leaving 20 bases between the germline ends. Germline V gives CDR1 SEHNR, CDR2 FQNEAQ (reference sequence). This CDR3 has 17 amino acids. MiXCR, run by TCRdb on the 5' RACE reads, gives a single entry per CDR3 protein. Of 20,000 to 25,000 distinct CDR3 sequences in the sample, 5% to 7% were seen once. Regarding this clonotype: Its antigen is as yet unknown.

Time point reported: sample taken at primary tumor resection. Source: lung tumor tissue, taken at surgery. This clonotype originated in a male donor with early-stage non-small cell lung cancer. V gene TRBV7-9 combines with J gene TRBJ2-5; tentatively, D is TRBD1 or TRBD2 (5 bases each). The DNA for the CDR3 is TGTGCCAGCAGCTCTAGAGGTCAAAGATGGGGGCAAGAGACCCAGTACTTC. Amino acid sequence: CASSSRGQRWGQETQYF.